This T cell receptor (beta chain) was obtained from a study of blood T cell repertoires in COVID-19. On the study more broadly: Samples came from the United States, Italy and Spain, spanning acute and convalescent COVID-19.

This clone was seen a few times. Exposed enrollees had met someone with a PCR-confirmed or clinician-diagnosed COVID-19 case at some point within the 2 weeks before study entry. V lost 7 bases, J lost 7 bases, and 16 bases lay in between. Germline V gives CDR1 SNHLY, CDR2 FYNNEI. This CDR3 comprises 13 residues. Repertoires were generated with immunoSEQ multiplex PCR, while TCRdb's copy carries only in-frame clones and drops some. The sample includes 250,000 to 300,000 clones, roughly 85% seen only once; the top ten take approximately 5%. The source material was PBMCs or T cells enriched from blood (not recorded which). The chain recombines TRBV2 with TRBJ1-2; maybe TRBD1 (5 bases). The TCR was taken from a man between 35 and 55 years old who had been exposed to COVID-19. The CDR3 DNA is TGTGCCAGCACGACAGCTTTTTCCAGTGGCTACACCTTC. It encodes CASTTAFSSGYTF.